These 13 T cell receptor beta chains were sequenced from one sample in a study of blood T cells in healthy people across ages. Primed by a sample-barcoded 5' primer and a J-beta primer mix, a second PCR proceeded for roughly 7 to 11 cycles. TCRdb passed the 5' RACE reads through MiXCR, listing each CDR3 protein once. This sample has some 1,800,000 distinct CDR3 sequences, with about 39% found just once. Input material: blood. The source is a human donor in good health.

The rearrangement links TRBV25-1 to TRBJ2-5; TRBD1 matches 8 bases. The CDR3 runs 14 residues. Per germline, CDR1 MGHDK and CDR2 SYGVNS. V trimming: 3 bases; J trimming: 5 bases; junction bases outside the gene matches: 5. CDR3 bases: TGTGCCAGCAGTGACTACAGGGGGAGTGAGACCCAGTACTTC. This translates into CASSDYRGSETQYF.

The chain has TRBV20-1 and TRBJ2-5, with D possibly being TRBD1 or TRBD2 (5 bases each). CDR1 and CDR2 from the germline V gene are DFQATT and SNEGSKA (reference sequence). CDR3 length: 13 amino acids. Trimming left V 6 bases short and J 5 bases short, with 16 bases between. The CDR3: CSARDGPRETQYF. CDR3 sequence (DNA): TGCAGTGCCCGGGACGGTCCTAGGGAGACCCAGTACTTC.

This rearrangement joins TRBV20-1 to TRBJ2-7; D may correspond to TRBD1 or TRBD2 (5 bases each). CDR1 DFQATT and CDR2 SNEGSKA come from the germline V gene (reference sequence). Deletions cut 3 bases from V and 0 bases from J, with 15 bases between. The CDR3 loop spans 15 amino acids. CDR3 protein: CSARGRGWSSYEQYF. The CDR3 DNA sequence: TGCAGTGCTAGGGGACGGGGTTGGAGCTCCTACGAGCAGTACTTC.

In its sample, this clonotype was seen a few times. This rearrangement joins TRBV29-1 to TRBJ2-1; the D is unclear. The tail of the sequence fits TRBJ2-7 better, so the J call may be wrong. The CDR3 consists of 16 residues. Germline-derived CDR1 and CDR2 are SQVTM and ANQGSEA. CDR3 region: CSVEGWKPAAYNEQYF. The CDR3 DNA reads TGCAGCGTTGAAGGCTGGAAGCCGGCGGCCTACAATGAGCAGTACTTC.

This clonotype came up once. The chain couples TRBV5-6 to TRBJ1-4, with D perhaps matching TRBD1 (5 bases). CDR1 and CDR2 (germline): SGHDT, YYEEEE. Deletions cut 2 bases from V and 7 bases from J, with 15 bases between. CDR3 length: 15 amino acids. CDR3 residues: CASSLFSGITEKLFF. DNA of the CDR3: TGTGCCAGCAGCTTATTTTCAGGGATCACTGAAAAACTGTTTTTT.

Many counts were recorded for this clonotype. V usage is TRBV29-1 and J usage is TRBJ2-5; D is unresolved. Deletions cut 4 bases from V and 1 base from J, with 7 bases between. CDR1 and CDR2 (germline): SQVTM, ANQGSEA. The CDR3 runs 12 residues. As DNA, the CDR3 is TGCAGCGTTGCCACAGCCCAAGAGACCCAGTACTTC. Translation gives CSVATAQETQYF.

This clonotype appeared a single time. A read error may produce the germline difference seen at one junction end. In nucleotides, the CDR3 is TGTGCCAGCAGCCGACAGGGTTTTAATGAGAAACGGTTTTTT. It translates to CASSRQGFNEKRFF. This chain joins TRBV12-3 or TRBV12-4 and TRBJ1-4; 7 positions agree with TRBD1. The CDR3 length is 14 residues.

The sample holds a few counts of this clonotype. CDR3 sequence reads: CASSLSNLRGREQYF. CDR3 DNA: TGCGCCAGCAGCTTGAGTAACCTCAGGGGGAGAGAGCAGTACTTC. The chain has TRBV5-1 and TRBJ2-5; 7 bases are a match to TRBD1. This CDR3 is 15 amino acids long. CDR1 and CDR2 (germline): SGHRS, YFSETQ. The J segment lost 11 bases and the V segment lost 1 base, leaving 14 bases of the junction unmatched.

This clonotype occurred a few times. This rearrangement joins TRBV20-1 to TRBJ2-6; D might be TRBD1 or TRBD2, each matching 5 bases. The CDR3 runs 17 residues. The germline V and J ends were trimmed by 2 bases and 0 bases, with 14 bases remaining between them. Germline values: CDR1 DFQATT, CDR2 SNEGSKA (reference sequence). The CDR3 spells CSARMAGTSSGANVLTF. The CDR3 DNA is TGCAGTGCTAGAATGGCAGGGACGTCCTCTGGGGCCAACGTCCTGACTTTC.

With regard to this clonotype: A junction boundary mismatches the germline segment, possibly from a read error. The V call is TRBV20-1, the J call TRBJ1-5; TRBD1 might be the D (6 bases). Germline V CDR1 and CDR2: DFQATT, SNEGSKA (reference sequence). The length of the CDR3 is 14 residues. The CDR3 sequence: CSVTGTSLNRPQHF. The CDR3 DNA follows: TGCAGTGTTACAGGGACGTCGCTTAATCGGCCCCAGCATTTT.

This rearrangement joins TRBV10-3 to TRBJ2-3; 8 nucleotides match TRBD2. The CDR3 spans 16 residues. With 2 bases clipped from V and 2 bases from J, the junction kept 6 bases outside the gene matches. Germline V gene data show CDR1 as ENHRY and CDR2 as SYGVKD. As DNA, the CDR3 is TGTGCCATCAGTGAGGGCGAGCGGGGGCCCACAGATACGCAGTATTTT. Its protein is CAISEGERGPTDTQYF.

This rearrangement joins TRBV24-1 to TRBJ2-7; 7 bases line up with TRBD2. This CDR3 has 14 residues. The trim removed 1 base at V and 12 bases at J, leaving 11 bases unmatched. Per germline, CDR1 KGHDR and CDR2 SFDVKD. The CDR3 DNA sequence: TGTGCCACCAGTGATTTACTGGGGAGGGAGACTCTGTACTTC. This encodes CATSDLLGRETLYF.

V and J are TRBV11-1 and TRBJ2-1; D assignment may be TRBD1 or TRBD2 (5 bases each). V was cut by 5 bases and J by 12 bases, with 14 bases left in between. CDR3 size: 12 residues. Germline assignment: CDR1 SGHAT and CDR2 FQDESV (reference sequence). The CDR3 region has the DNA TGTGCCAGCAGCATGTATGGGACCCCGCAGTTCTTC. Translated: CASSMYGTPQFF.